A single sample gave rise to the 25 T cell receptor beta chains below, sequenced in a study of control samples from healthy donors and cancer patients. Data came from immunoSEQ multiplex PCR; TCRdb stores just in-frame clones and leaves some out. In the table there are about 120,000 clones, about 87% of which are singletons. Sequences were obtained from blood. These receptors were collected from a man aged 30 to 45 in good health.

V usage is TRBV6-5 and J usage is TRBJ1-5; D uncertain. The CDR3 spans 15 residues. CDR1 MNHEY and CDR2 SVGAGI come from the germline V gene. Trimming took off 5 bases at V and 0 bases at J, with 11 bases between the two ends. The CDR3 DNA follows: TGTGCCAGCAGTCCACTCGGACCTAGCAATCAGCCCCAGCATTTT. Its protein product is CASSPLGPSNQPQHF.

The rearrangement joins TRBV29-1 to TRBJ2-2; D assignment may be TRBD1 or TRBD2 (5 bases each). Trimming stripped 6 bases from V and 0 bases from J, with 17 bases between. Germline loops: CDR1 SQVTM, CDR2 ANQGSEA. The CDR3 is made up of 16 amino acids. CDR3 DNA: TGCAGCGTAGTTGGGACGTCTGACGCGAACACCGGGGAGCTGTTTTTT. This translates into CSVVGTSDANTGELFF.

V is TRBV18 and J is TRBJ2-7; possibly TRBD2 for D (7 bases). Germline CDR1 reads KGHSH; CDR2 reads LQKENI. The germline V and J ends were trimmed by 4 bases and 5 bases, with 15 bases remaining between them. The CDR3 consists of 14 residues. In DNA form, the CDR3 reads TGTGCCAGCTCACGCAACAGGGAGGGGGACGAGCAGTACTTC. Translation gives CASSRNREGDEQYF.

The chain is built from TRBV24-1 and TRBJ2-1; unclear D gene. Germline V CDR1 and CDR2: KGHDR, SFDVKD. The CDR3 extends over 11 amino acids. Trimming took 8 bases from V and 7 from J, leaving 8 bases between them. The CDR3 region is CATIYGNEQFF. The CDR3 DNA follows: TGTGCCACCATCTACGGGAATGAGCAGTTCTTC.

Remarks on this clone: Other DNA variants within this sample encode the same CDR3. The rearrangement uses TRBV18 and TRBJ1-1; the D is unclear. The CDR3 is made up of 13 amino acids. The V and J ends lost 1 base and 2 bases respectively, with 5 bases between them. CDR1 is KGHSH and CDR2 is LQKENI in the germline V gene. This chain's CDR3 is CASSPQGNTEAFF. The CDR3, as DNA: TGTGCCAGCTCACCACAGGGTAACACTGAAGCTTTCTTT.

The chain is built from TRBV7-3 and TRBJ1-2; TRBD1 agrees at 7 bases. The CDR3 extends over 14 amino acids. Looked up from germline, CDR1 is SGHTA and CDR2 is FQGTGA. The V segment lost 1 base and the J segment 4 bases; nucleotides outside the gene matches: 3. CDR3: CASSLNGDSYGYTF. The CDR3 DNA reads TGTGCCAGCAGCTTAAATGGGGACAGCTATGGCTACACCTTC. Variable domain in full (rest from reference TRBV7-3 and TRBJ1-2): GAGVSQTPSNKVTEKGKYVELRCDPISGHTALYWYRQSLGQGPEFLIYFQGTGAADDSGLPNDRFFAVRPEGSVSTLKIQRTERGDSAVYLCASSLNGDSYGYTFGSGTRLTVV.

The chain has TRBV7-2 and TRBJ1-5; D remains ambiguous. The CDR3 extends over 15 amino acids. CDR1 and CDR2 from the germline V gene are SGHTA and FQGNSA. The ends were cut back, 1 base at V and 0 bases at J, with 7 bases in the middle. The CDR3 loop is CASSLVLGSNQPQHF. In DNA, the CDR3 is TGTGCCAGCAGCTTAGTTCTAGGTAGCAATCAGCCCCAGCATTTT. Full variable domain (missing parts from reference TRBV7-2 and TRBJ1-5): GAGVSQSPSNKVTEKGKDVELRCDPISGHTALYWYRQSLGQGLEFLIYFQGNSAPDKSGLPSDRFSAERTGGSVSTLTIQRTQQEDSAVYLCASSLVLGSNQPQHFGDGTRLSIL.

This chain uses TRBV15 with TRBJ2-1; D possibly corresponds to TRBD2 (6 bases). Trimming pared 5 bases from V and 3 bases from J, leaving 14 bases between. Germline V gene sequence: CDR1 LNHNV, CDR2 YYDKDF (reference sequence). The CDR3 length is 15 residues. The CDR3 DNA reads TGTGCCACCAGCCCGGGCGGGACCAACTACAATGAGCAGTTCTTC. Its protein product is CATSPGGTNYNEQFF.

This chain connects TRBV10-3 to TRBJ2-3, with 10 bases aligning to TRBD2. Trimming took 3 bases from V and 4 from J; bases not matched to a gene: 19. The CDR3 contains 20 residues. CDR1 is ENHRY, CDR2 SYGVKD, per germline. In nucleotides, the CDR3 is TGTGCCATCAGTGAACCCCAGGGAACTAGCGGGGAAATGCGAGCAGATACGCAGTATTTT. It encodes CAISEPQGTSGEMRADTQYF.

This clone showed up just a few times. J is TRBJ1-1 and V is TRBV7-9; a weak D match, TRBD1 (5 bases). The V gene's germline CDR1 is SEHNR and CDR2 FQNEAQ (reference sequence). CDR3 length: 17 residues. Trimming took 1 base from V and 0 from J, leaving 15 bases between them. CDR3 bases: TGTGCCAGCAGCTTAGTGTCCGGGGGACCGATGAACACTGAAGCTTTCTTT. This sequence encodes CASSLVSGGPMNTEAFF.

The CDR3 protein is CASSLRSSGGYNEQFF. The CDR3 DNA reads TGTGCCAGCTCACTAAGATCTAGCGGGGGCTACAATGAGCAGTTCTTC. This rearrangement joins TRBV18 to TRBJ2-1, with TRBD2 matching over 10 bases. The CDR3 is made up of 16 amino acids. V lost 4 bases to trimming and J lost 3 bases; unmatched junction nucleotides: 6. Germline V gene data show CDR1 as KGHSH and CDR2 as LQKENI. The full variable domain, its missing parts supplied by reference TRBV18 and TRBJ2-1, is NAGVMQNPRHLVRRRGQEARLRCSPMKGHSHVYWYRQLPEEGLKFMVYLQKENIIDESGMPKERFSAEFPKEGPSILRIQQVVRGDSAAYFCASSLRSSGGYNEQFFGPGTRLTVL.

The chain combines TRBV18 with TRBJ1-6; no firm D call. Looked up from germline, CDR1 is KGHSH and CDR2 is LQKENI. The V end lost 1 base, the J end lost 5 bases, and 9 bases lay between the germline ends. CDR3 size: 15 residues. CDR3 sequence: CASSPLGSDNSPLHF. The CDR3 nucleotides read TGTGCCAGCTCACCACTGGGGTCTGATAATTCACCCCTCCACTTT.

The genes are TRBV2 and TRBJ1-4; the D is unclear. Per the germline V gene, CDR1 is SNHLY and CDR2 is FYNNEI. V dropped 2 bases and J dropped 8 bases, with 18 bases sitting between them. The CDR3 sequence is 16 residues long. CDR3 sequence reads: CASSERPRGYKEKLFF. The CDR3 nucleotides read TGTGCCAGCAGTGAAAGGCCTCGAGGATATAAGGAAAAACTGTTTTTT. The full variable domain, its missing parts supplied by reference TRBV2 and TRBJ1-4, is EPEVTQTPSHQVTQMGQEVILRCVPISNHLYFYWYRQILGQKVEFLVSFYNNEISEKSEIFDDQFSVERPDGSNFTLKIRSTKLEDSAMYFCASSERPRGYKEKLFFGSGTQLSVL.

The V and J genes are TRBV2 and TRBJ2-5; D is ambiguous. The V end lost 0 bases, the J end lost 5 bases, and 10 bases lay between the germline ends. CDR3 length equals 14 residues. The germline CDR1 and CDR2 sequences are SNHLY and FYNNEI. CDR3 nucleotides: TGTGCCAGCAGTGAAGCCCCGCAGTCCGAGACCCAGTACTTC. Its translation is CASSEAPQSETQYF.

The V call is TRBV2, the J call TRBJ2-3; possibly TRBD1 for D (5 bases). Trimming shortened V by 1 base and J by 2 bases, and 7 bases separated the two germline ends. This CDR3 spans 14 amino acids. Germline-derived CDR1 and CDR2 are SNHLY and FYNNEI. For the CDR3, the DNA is TGTGCCAGCAGTGAAGACAGGTTCACAGATACGCAGTATTTT. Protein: CASSEDRFTDTQYF. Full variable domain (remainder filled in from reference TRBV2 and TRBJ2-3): EPEVTQTPSHQVTQMGQEVILRCVPISNHLYFYWYRQILGQKVEFLVSFYNNEISEKSEIFDDQFSVERPDGSNFTLKIRSTKLEDSAMYFCASSEDRFTDTQYFGPGTRLTVL.

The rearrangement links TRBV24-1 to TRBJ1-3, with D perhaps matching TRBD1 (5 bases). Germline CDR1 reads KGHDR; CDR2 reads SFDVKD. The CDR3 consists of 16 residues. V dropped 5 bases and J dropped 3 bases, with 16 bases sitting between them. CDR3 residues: CATSVLNRDGGNTIYF. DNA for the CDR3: TGTGCCACCAGTGTCCTGAACCGGGACGGTGGAAACACCATATATTTT.

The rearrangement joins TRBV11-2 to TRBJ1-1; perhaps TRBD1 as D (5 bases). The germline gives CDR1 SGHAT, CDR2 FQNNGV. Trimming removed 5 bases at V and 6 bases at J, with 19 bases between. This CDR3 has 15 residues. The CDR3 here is CASSRFQGAVAEAFF. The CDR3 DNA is TGTGCCAGCAGCCGGTTCCAGGGAGCGGTGGCTGAAGCTTTCTTT.

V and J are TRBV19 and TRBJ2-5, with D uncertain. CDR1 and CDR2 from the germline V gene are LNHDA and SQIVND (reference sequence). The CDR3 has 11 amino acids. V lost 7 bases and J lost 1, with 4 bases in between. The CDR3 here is CASKGQETQYF. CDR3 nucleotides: TGTGCCAGTAAGGGCCAAGAGACCCAGTACTTC.

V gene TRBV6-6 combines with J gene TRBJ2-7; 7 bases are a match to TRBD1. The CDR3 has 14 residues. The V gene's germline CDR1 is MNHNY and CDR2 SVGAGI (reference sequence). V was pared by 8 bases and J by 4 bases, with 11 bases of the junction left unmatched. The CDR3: CASALGTDHYEQYV. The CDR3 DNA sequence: TGTGCCAGCGCCTTGGGGACAGACCATTACGAGCAGTACGTC.

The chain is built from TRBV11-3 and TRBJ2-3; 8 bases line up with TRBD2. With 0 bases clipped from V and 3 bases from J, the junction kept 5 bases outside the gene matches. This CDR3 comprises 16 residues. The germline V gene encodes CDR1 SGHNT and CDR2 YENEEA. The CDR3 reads CASSLEAAGVTDTQYF. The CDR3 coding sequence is TGTGCCAGCAGCTTAGAAGCAGCGGGGGTGACAGATACGCAGTATTTT. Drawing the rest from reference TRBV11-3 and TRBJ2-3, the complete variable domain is EAGVVQSPRYKIIEKKQPVAFWCNPISGHNTLYWYLQNLGQGPELLIRYENEEAVDDSQLPKDRFSAERLKGVDSTLKIQPAELGDSAVYLCASSLEAAGVTDTQYFGPGTRLTVL.

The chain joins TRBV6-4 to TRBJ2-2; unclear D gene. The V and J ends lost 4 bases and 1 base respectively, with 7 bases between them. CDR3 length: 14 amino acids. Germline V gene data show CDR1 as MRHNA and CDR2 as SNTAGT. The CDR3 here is CASSALGNTGELFF. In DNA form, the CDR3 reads TGTGCCAGCAGTGCTTTGGGGAACACCGGGGAGCTGTTTTTT.

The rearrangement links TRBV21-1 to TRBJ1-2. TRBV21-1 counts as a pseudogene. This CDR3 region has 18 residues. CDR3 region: CASSKDFCRKGANYGYTF. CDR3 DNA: TGTGCCAGCAGCAAAGATTTCTGTCGGAAAGGAGCTAACTATGGCTACACCTTC.

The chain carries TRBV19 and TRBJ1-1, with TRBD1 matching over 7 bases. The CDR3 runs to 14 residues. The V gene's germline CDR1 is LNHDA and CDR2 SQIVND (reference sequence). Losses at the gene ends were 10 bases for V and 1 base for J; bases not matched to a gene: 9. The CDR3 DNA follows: TGTGCCACCTCTCCCGGGACAGCGAACACTGAAGCTTTCTTT. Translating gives CATSPGTANTEAFF.

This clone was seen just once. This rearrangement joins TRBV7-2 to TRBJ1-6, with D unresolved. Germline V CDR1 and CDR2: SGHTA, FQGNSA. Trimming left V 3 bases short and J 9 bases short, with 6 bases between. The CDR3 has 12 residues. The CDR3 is CASSFAVSPLHF. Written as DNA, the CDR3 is TGTGCCAGCAGCTTTGCCGTTTCACCCCTCCACTTT.

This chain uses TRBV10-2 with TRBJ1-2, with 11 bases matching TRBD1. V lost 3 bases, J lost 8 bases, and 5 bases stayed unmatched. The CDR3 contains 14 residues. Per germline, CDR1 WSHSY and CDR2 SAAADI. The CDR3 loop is CASSEGDRGWGYTF. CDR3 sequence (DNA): TGCGCCAGCAGTGAAGGGGACAGGGGGTGGGGCTACACCTTC.